The source of this T cell receptor (beta chain) is a study of CD4+ T cells in melanoma. Study-level points and caveats: A reported correlation linked neoantigen-specific CD4+ T cells to CD8+, macrophage and B cell function. Neoantigen-specific CD4+ T cells in melanoma reportedly had diverse differentiation states.

For this clone: Its target is not known.

Germline values: CDR1 MNHNY, CDR2 SVGAGI (reference sequence). V trimming: 8 bases; J trimming: 3 bases; junction bases outside the gene matches: 5. The length of the CDR3 is 15 residues. Using immunoSEQ multiplex PCR, the repertoire was profiled, and TCRdb retains in-frame clones only, with some absent. Of about 21,000 clones in the sample, about 77% were seen once. This clonotype was obtained from a human donor with melanoma. This sequence joins TRBV6-6 and TRBJ1-6; 9 nucleotides agree with TRBD1. The CDR3 here is CASRGDRDYNSPLHF. CDR3 nucleotides: TGTGCCAGCCGGGGGGACAGGGACTATAATTCACCCCTCCACTTT.